This T cell receptor beta chain was profiled in a study of vaccination effects on CD4 cells after COVID-19. TCRdb keeps only in-frame clones here, not all; method: immunoSEQ multiplex PCR. This table has about 24,000 clones, 80% to 90% appearing once. ViraFEST assay sequencing came after antigen-specific CD4+ T cells were expanded with viral peptide pools. Culturing for around ten days preceded CD4+ T cell isolation. Participants were given two doses of BNT162b2 or mRNA-1273 vaccine. Germline lookup yields CDR1 SGHTA and CDR2 FQGTGA. V was cut by 6 bases and J by 0 bases, with 9 bases left in between. The length of the CDR3 is 14 residues. Of note for this clone: Its antigen remains unknown.

The material sequenced was CD4+ T cells from PBMCs cultured with SARS-CoV-2 spike peptides, taken after COVID-19 vaccination. The TCR comes from a human donor who received a COVID-19 vaccine. Some clones in this sample may be carry-over from other donors' samples. The gene calls are TRBV7-3 and TRBJ1-3; D not resolved. The CDR3 sequence: CASSPDISGNTIYF. CDR3 nucleotide sequence: TGTGCCAGCAGTCCTGACATCTCTGGAAACACCATATATTTT.